Following are 27 T cell receptor beta chains from one sample sequenced in a study of T cells after yellow fever vaccination. TCRdb re-derived calls from the 5' RACE reads in MiXCR, one entry per CDR3 protein. The sample has fewer than 350,000 distinct CDR3 sequences; 8.7% are singletons. This sample comprised PBMCs, obtained on the day of the first yellow fever vaccination. The receptors were gathered from a man in his late teens or twenties who received the YFV17D yellow fever vaccine.

The chain joins TRBV14 to TRBJ2-7; D may be TRBD2 (5 bases). The CDR3 spans 13 residues. In germline, CDR1 is SGHDN, CDR2 FVKESK. V lost 6 bases and J 5 bases, leaving 14 bases between the germline ends. CDR3 region: CASSSRDINEQYV. CDR3 DNA sequence: TGTGCCAGCAGTTCCCGGGATATCAACGAGCAGTACGTC.

This clonotype has ten or more counts. This chain joins TRBV7-2 and TRBJ1-5; D unresolved. CDR1 and CDR2 from the germline V gene are SGHTA and FQGNSA. The V end was cut by 2 bases, the J end by 5 bases, with 7 bases between. The CDR3 is made up of 13 amino acids. In nucleotides, the CDR3 is TGTGCCAGCAGCTTAAGGCGAGATCAGCCCCAGCATTTT. Translating it yields CASSLRRDQPQHF.

This chain connects TRBV9 to TRBJ1-4; D is perhaps TRBD1 (5 bases). Germline V lookup: CDR1 SGDLS, CDR2 YYNGEE. The ends were cut back, 4 bases at V and 3 bases at J, with 16 bases in the middle. CDR3 length equals 16 residues. The CDR3 region has the DNA TGTGCCAGCAGCCCCCGTGCGAGGGGACCTAATGAAAAACTGTTTTTT. Translated, it gives CASSPRARGPNEKLFF.

The chain recombines TRBV6-2 or TRBV6-3 with TRBJ1-1, with 10 bases lining up with TRBD1. V was pared by 6 bases and J by 4 bases, with 5 bases of the junction left unmatched. CDR1 and CDR2 (germline): MNHEY, SVGEGT. The CDR3 consists of 14 residues. The chain's CDR3 is CASRMRTGGTEAFF. CDR3 coding DNA: TGTGCCAGCAGGATGCGGACAGGGGGCACTGAAGCTTTCTTT.

The J gene is TRBJ2-1, the V gene TRBV5-6; tentatively, D is TRBD1 (6 bases). The CDR3 is made up of 15 amino acids. V was cut by 0 bases and J by 7 bases, with 14 bases left in between. The V gene's germline CDR1 is SGHDT and CDR2 YYEEEE. The CDR3 DNA sequence: TGTGCCAGCAGCTTGGCTGCGGACAGTTGGAATGAGCAGTTCTTC. Its protein is CASSLAADSWNEQFF.

The chain couples TRBV7-8 to TRBJ1-1, with TRBD1 matching over 7 bases. In germline, CDR1 is SGHVS, CDR2 FQNEAQ. The CDR3 contains 17 residues. V gave up 5 bases and J gave up 0 bases; unmatched junction bases: 12. The CDR3 loop reads CASSPRQGLLLNTEAFF. CDR3 DNA sequence: TGTGCCAGCAGCCCAAGACAGGGACTATTGCTGAACACTGAAGCTTTCTTT. Supplemented by reference TRBV7-8 and TRBJ1-1, the full variable domain reads GAGVSQSPRYKVAKRGQDVALRCDPISGHVSLFWYQQALGQGPEFLTYFQNEAQLDKSGLPSDRFFAERPEGSVSTLKIQRTQQEDSAVYLCASSPRQGLLLNTEAFFGQGTRLTVV.

The chain has TRBV6-5 and TRBJ2-3, with D uncertain. Germline loops: CDR1 MNHEY, CDR2 SVGAGI. The CDR3 has 14 amino acids. V lost 1 base, J lost 2 bases, and 7 bases lay in between. The CDR3 DNA reads TGTGCCAGCAGTTACTACCTTTACACAGATACGCAGTATTTT. It is translated as CASSYYLYTDTQYF.

This clonotype showed up just a few times. CDR3 sequence: CASSQGQSENEKLFF. The CDR3 DNA follows: TGTGCCAGCAGCCAGGGACAGTCGGAGAATGAAAAACTGTTTTTT. The chain joins TRBV2 to TRBJ1-4, with TRBD1 identical over 7 bases. CDR3 size: 15 residues. V trimming: 6 bases; J trimming: 5 bases; junction bases outside the gene matches: 9. Germline loops: CDR1 SNHLY, CDR2 FYNNEI.

This chain connects TRBV5-8 to TRBJ1-1, with 10 bases aligning to TRBD1. The CDR3 is 15 amino acids. V lost 0 bases and J lost 4; bases outside the gene matches: 3. CDR1 SGHTS and CDR2 YDEGEE come from the germline V gene. This CDR3 reads CASSLGTGGITEAFF. In DNA form, the CDR3 reads TGTGCCAGCAGCTTGGGGACAGGGGGTATCACTGAAGCTTTCTTT.

The chain employs TRBV6-5 and TRBJ1-6; 7 bases agree with TRBD1. There are 12 residues in the CDR3. After removal of 6 bases from V and 11 bases from J, the junction contained 4 bases not matched to a gene. The germline gives CDR1 MNHEY, CDR2 SVGAGI. This CDR3 is CASRLQGTPLHF. The CDR3, as DNA: TGTGCCAGCAGATTACAGGGGACACCCCTCCACTTT.

This clonotype was counted at least ten times. The CDR3 DNA is TGTGCTAGTGGGAAGACTAGCGGTATTGGGACCCAGTACTTC. It yields the protein CASGKTSGIGTQYF. This chain uses TRBV12-5 with TRBJ2-5, with TRBD2 matching over 9 bases. V lost 6 bases and J lost 7; bases outside the gene matches: 9. The CDR3 length is 14 residues. Germline V gene data show CDR1 as LGHNT and CDR2 as FRNRAP. The whole variable domain, remainder taken from reference TRBV12-5 and TRBJ2-5, is DARVTQTPRHKVTEMGQEVTMRCQPILGHNTVFWYRQTMMQGLELLAYFRNRAPLDDSGMPKDRFSAEMPDATLATLKIQPSEPRDSAVYFCASGKTSGIGTQYFGPGTRLLVL.

A few counts support this clonotype. V and J are TRBV4-3 and TRBJ2-3, with a weak D call TRBD2 (6 bases). This CDR3 comprises 16 residues. Trimming took off 4 bases at V and 4 bases at J, with 18 bases between the two ends. Germline loops: CDR1 LGHNA, CDR2 YSLEER. The chain's CDR3 is CASSPEFSGVPDTQYF. The CDR3 DNA follows: TGCGCCAGCAGCCCCGAGTTTTCGGGAGTACCAGATACGCAGTATTTT.

This clonotype was counted between two and nine times. The J gene is TRBJ2-5, the V gene TRBV7-6; 11 positions match TRBD2. Unmatched junction bases numbered 17, after V lost 7 bases and J lost 7 bases. Germline lookup yields CDR1 SGHVS and CDR2 FNYEAQ. This CDR3 contains 17 residues. The CDR3 spells CASTQEGSGGVKATQYF. In nucleotides, the CDR3 is TGTGCCAGCACTCAAGAGGGTAGCGGGGGGGTCAAAGCGACCCAGTACTTC. The full variable domain, rest sourced from reference TRBV7-6 and TRBJ2-5, is GAGVSQSPRYKVTKRGQDVALRCDPISGHVSLYWYRQALGQGPEFLTYFNYEAQQDKSGLPNDRFSAERPEGSISTLTIQRTEQRDSAMYRCASTQEGSGGVKATQYFGPGTRLLVL.

The table lists this clonotype with a few counts. V and J are TRBV20-1 and TRBJ2-1, with 9 nucleotides matching TRBD1. V was pared by 0 bases and J by 7 bases, with 7 bases of the junction left unmatched. Germline CDR1 DFQATT, CDR2 SNEGSKA (reference sequence). The CDR3 loop spans 15 amino acids. The CDR3: CSARDRTGGWNEQFF. The DNA for the CDR3 is TGCAGTGCTAGAGACAGAACAGGGGGCTGGAATGAGCAGTTCTTC.

This clonotype was counted ten times or more. CDR3 in DNA: TGTGCCAGCAGTTTCCCCTCTGGGACTATAGAGACCCAGTACTTC. Protein sequence: CASSFPSGTIETQYF. The chain combines TRBV28 with TRBJ2-5; 7 bases match TRBD2. Germline lookup yields CDR1 MDHEN and CDR2 SYDVKM. The CDR3 spans 15 residues. Unmatched junction bases numbered 8, after V lost 3 bases and J lost 4 bases.

The V gene is TRBV5-5, the J gene TRBJ2-5; TRBD1 agrees at 9 bases. In germline, CDR1 is SGHKS, CDR2 YYEKEE (reference sequence). After removal of 2 bases from V and 4 bases from J, the junction contained 6 bases not matched to a gene. This CDR3 comprises 15 residues. CDR3 bases: TGTGCCAGCAGCTTAGTGACAGGGGGACGAGAGACCCAGTACTTC. Residues: CASSLVTGGRETQYF.

V and J are TRBV7-9 and TRBJ2-5; 11 bases agree with TRBD2. J lost 3 bases, V lost 4 bases, and 4 bases had no gene match. The CDR3 has 15 residues. Germline V lookup: CDR1 SEHNR, CDR2 FQNEAQ (reference sequence). The CDR3 DNA is TGTGCCAGCAGCTCTCTACTAGCGGGGGAAGAGACCCAGTACTTC. Protein product: CASSSLLAGEETQYF.

This clonotype has a handful of counts. The chain uses TRBV29-1 and TRBJ2-5; D remains ambiguous. The CDR3 has 11 amino acids. V lost 6 bases and J 2 bases, leaving 7 bases between the germline ends. Germline CDR1 SQVTM, CDR2 ANQGSEA. CDR3 sequence (DNA): TGCAGCGTAAACAGACAAGAGACCCAGTACTTC. It specifies CSVNRQETQYF.

The chain recombines TRBV28 with TRBJ1-5; D remains unclear. Germline-derived CDR1 and CDR2 are MDHEN and SYDVKM. The CDR3 covers 15 residues. V lost 3 bases, J lost 0 bases, and 9 bases lay in between. In DNA form, the CDR3 reads TGTGCCAGCAGTTTTTCAGCTTATAGCAATCAGCCCCAGCATTTT. Translated, it gives CASSFSAYSNQPQHF.

The chain joins TRBV12-3 or TRBV12-4 to TRBJ1-4; no clear D. This CDR3 has 15 residues. Trimming removed 6 bases from V and 8 bases from J, with 19 bases in between. The CDR3 coding sequence is TGTGCCAGCAGCCGACGACCCACCTCCGGCGAAAAACTGTTTTTT. It specifies CASSRRPTSGEKLFF.

This clonotype was seen more than once but under ten times. The chain uses TRBV2 and TRBJ2-1; 8 bases line up with TRBD2. Germline trimming cut 11 bases from V and 7 bases from J; bases unmatched to any gene: 13. Germline values: CDR1 SNHLY, CDR2 FYNNEI. The CDR3 has 14 residues. In DNA form, the CDR3 reads TGTGCCGGTGGGCGGGGGGCGATGTGGAATGAGCAGTTCTTC. This gives the protein CAGGRGAMWNEQFF.

The table lists this clonotype with a few counts. The chain carries TRBV27 and TRBJ2-1; 7 nucleotides line up with TRBD2. Per germline, CDR1 MNHEY and CDR2 SMNVEV (reference sequence). The CDR3 covers 15 residues. V gave up 2 bases and J gave up 1 base; unmatched junction bases: 2. CDR3 sequence: CASSLKGGSYNEQFF. CDR3 coding DNA: TGTGCCAGCAGTTTAAAGGGAGGGTCCTACAATGAGCAGTTCTTC.

The rearrangement joins TRBV2 to TRBJ2-5; 10 bases agree with TRBD1. After removal of 9 bases from V and 6 bases from J, the junction contained 13 bases not matched to a gene. Germline V lookup: CDR1 SNHLY, CDR2 FYNNEI. The CDR3 runs 15 residues. In nucleotides, the CDR3 is TGTGCCAGAACTGACCCGACAGGGGGCGCGAAGACCCAGTACTTC. This gives the protein CARTDPTGGAKTQYF.

This clonotype has only a few counts. This chain joins TRBV5-4 and TRBJ1-6; D is ambiguous. Germline V gives CDR1 SGHNT, CDR2 YYREEE (reference sequence). The CDR3 is 19 amino acids. The germline V and J ends were trimmed by 2 bases and 0 bases, with 18 bases remaining between them. CDR3 loop: CASSLFRGPSSSYNSPLHF. The CDR3 DNA is TGTGCCAGCAGCTTATTCCGAGGGCCCTCGAGCTCCTATAATTCACCCCTCCACTTT.

There are a few counts of this clonotype. V is TRBV4-2 and J is TRBJ1-1, with D tentatively TRBD1 (5 bases). Germline CDR1 and CDR2: LGHNA and YNFKEQ. This CDR3 is built from 19 residues. The V gene lost 2 bases and the J gene lost 0 bases, with 22 bases spanning the gap. This CDR3 reads CASSQRTPSTRNMNTEAFF. In DNA, the CDR3 is TGTGCCAGCAGCCAACGGACACCATCGACCAGGAACATGAACACTGAAGCTTTCTTT.

The chain has TRBV4-3 and TRBJ2-5, with D uncertain. The CDR3 spans 13 residues. Germline CDR1 LGHNA, CDR2 YSLEER. V lost 0 bases and J lost 1, with 3 bases in between. The CDR3 bases are TGCGCCAGCAGCCAAGAGGTCCAAGAGACCCAGTACTTC. This encodes CASSQEVQETQYF.

This clonotype was seen repeatedly, ten times or more. This chain's CDR3 is CASSLETGRLQETQYF. The CDR3 DNA follows: TGTGCCAGCAGCTTGGAGACAGGGCGACTACAAGAGACCCAGTACTTC. This chain connects TRBV7-2 to TRBJ2-5; 7 nucleotides match TRBD1. V was pared by 3 bases and J by 2 bases, with 9 bases of the junction left unmatched. This CDR3 contains 16 residues. Germline values: CDR1 SGHTA, CDR2 FQGNSA.